This T cell receptor beta chain derives from a study of Graves' ophthalmopathy and Graves' hyperthyroidism (dated by TCRdb to 2017 to 2018). As for the study more broadly: A patient counted as having stable hyperthyroidism if there was no progression to ophthalmopathy within 18 months of follow-up. To explore V-J signatures that distinguish ophthalmopathy from hyperthyroidism, a discovery set of about a hundred patients was enrolled, made up of approximately 45 with ophthalmopathy and under 65 with stable hyperthyroidism. To tell Graves' ophthalmopathy apart from Graves' hyperthyroidism, and to predict which patients would progress to ophthalmopathy, the study relied on TCR beta repertoire signatures. In total, 135 blood samples were TCR-sequenced: 40 to 45 ophthalmopathy, 80 or so hyperthyroidism and roughly 17 hyperthyroidism-to-ophthalmopathy patients. Once sampling was done, hyperthyroidism patients were given methimazole at a starting dose of 30 mg daily, while ophthalmopathy patients were given high-dose intravenous methylprednisolone. For independent validation, a separate cohort was made up of some 18 hyperthyroidism patients plus 17 patients who later progressed from hyperthyroidism to ophthalmopathy. In roughly 6 hyperthyroidism patients, the T-cell repertoire of thyroid tissue was compared with the T-cell repertoire of blood.

For repertoire sequencing, the TCR beta CDR3 regions were amplified from RNA transcripts. The first round was an RT-PCR using HTBI primers with the Qiagen OneStep RT-PCR kit, and this first round was followed by a second-round multiplex PCR, then size selection and purification. Libraries were sequenced paired-end with 100 bp reads on an Illumina HiSeq2000. In the authors' own workflow: SOAPnuke was used to process the reads, removing any read that contained adapters or uncalled bases, had a mean Phred below 15, or lacked an exact match to the constant primer or identifier. High-quality paired reads were merged with COPE v1.2.5. Each unique nucleotide sequence was defined as a clonotype, and clonotypes were aligned to IMGT TRB V, D and J references with MiTCR v1.1. The analysis was limited to V-J combinations with a frequency above 0.0001, which together covered 99% to 99.2% of the repertoires. For each V-J combination, a TCR clonal expansion and chaos score was defined as the ratio of F50 clonal expansion to chaos observed in the TCRdist matrix. Features were reduced by Welch's t-statistics and random forest to roughly 14 V-J combinations, which fed a naive Bayes classifier. The similarity between thyroid and blood repertoires was quantified using the Morisita-Horn index. TCRdb cleaned the public reads at Q25 with fastp, built clones with MiXCR and kept in-frame beta chains. Rows matching on CDR3 protein sequence are summarized as one entry with the most common DNA and genes. For this entry, the V and J calls and clone size follow TCRdb and not the study's own pipeline. Across this sample there are about 500,000 distinct CDR3 sequences, with under 45% seen only once. The leading ten clones occupy 3.5% to 5% of the sample.

A distance of 16 bases separates the germline ends of V and J, which lose 4 bases and 4 bases respectively. According to the germline V gene, CDR1 reads SGHDN and CDR2 reads FVKESK. Including the terminal cysteine and phenylalanine, the CDR3 comprises 15 residues. Only the CDR3 region is kept as DNA, spanning 45 bases read in frame from base 1. There are many counts of this clonotype. The antigen this receptor binds is unknown. No base quality information exists; no much larger clone differs at one position. The hyperthyroidism patients were 18 to 65 years old and newly diagnosed, with a disease duration of less than 2 months. Anyone with other autoimmune diseases, uncontrolled infections, pregnancy or lactation was excluded from the study. Clinical symptoms, serum thyroxine, TRAb, thyroid ultrasound and orbital computed tomography formed the basis of the diagnosis. Total RNA was extracted with Trizol reagent and quality-checked on an Agilent 2100 Bioanalyzer.

Study-level results and caveats: Most expanded thyroid clonotypes with frequency above 0.001 were also detected in blood, suggesting blood repertoires may reflect the thyroid immune response. Sample size was not predetermined statistically, and investigators were not blinded to group allocation. Ophthalmopathy was separated from stable hyperthyroidism by the 13-signature model with just under 90% sensitivity and around 81% specificity in cross-validation and with 80%/75% in the test set. In validation, the model predicted ophthalmopathy progression with more than 70% sensitivity and less than 80% specificity; some 13 predicted patients were CT-confirmed with GO in a median of 6.5 months.

This receptor was identified in an adult man with Graves' hyperthyroidism. Sequencing was carried out using peripheral blood or thyroid tissue (not recorded which). The sequence is built from TRBV14 and TRBJ1-2; the D gene cannot be resolved reliably. The sequenced DNA is TGTGCCAGCAGCCGGACCGCCTCAGGCTTCTATGGCTACACCTTC. It codes for CASSRTASGFYGYTF.